The T cell receptor beta chain described here comes from a study of shared clonotypes between healthy human individuals. General study points: The study's rarefaction showed incomplete sorted-subset sequencing despite large depth.

Libraries were prepared by immunoSEQ multiplex PCR; TCRdb keeps only in-frame clonotypes and omits some of them. The table records approximately 940,000 clones, roughly 72% of them present only once. Concerning this clone itself: Its specificity is unknown.

The specimen was memory CD4+ T cells sorted from blood. Subset defined: CD45RA-negative fraction. The clonotype originates from a man between 18 and 35 years old in good health.

The CDR3 region is CASSLGRSGVGTGELFF. CDR3 DNA: TGTGCCAGCAGCCTGGGAAGATCTGGGGTTGGGACCGGGGAGCTGTTTTTT. The V and J genes are TRBV5-4 and TRBJ2-2; D call uncertain. Trimming removed 4 bases from V and 5 bases from J, with 21 bases in between. CDR3 length: 17 amino acids. Per germline, CDR1 SGHNT and CDR2 YYREEE (reference sequence).